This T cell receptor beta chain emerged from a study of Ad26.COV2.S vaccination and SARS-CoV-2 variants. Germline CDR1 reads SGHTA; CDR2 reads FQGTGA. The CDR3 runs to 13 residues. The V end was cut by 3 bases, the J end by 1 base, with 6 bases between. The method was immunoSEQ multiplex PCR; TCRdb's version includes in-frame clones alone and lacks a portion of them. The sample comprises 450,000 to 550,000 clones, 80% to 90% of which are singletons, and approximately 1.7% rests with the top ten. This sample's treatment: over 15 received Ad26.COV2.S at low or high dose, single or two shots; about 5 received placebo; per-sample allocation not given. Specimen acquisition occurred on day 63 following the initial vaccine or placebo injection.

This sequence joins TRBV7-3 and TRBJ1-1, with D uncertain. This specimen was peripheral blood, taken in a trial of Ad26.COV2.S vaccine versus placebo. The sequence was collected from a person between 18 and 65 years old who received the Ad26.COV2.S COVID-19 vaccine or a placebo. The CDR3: CASSLNANTEAFF. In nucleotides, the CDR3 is TGTGCCAGCAGCTTGAACGCGAACACTGAAGCTTTCTTT.